These 11 T cell receptor beta chains originate from one sample sequenced in a study of T cells in narcolepsy. What these receptors recognize is not known. The method was immunoSEQ multiplex PCR; TCRdb's version includes in-frame clones alone and lacks a portion of them. Here the sample spans 2,000 to 2,500 clones, less than 30% being singletons. The sequencing sample was made of cultured CD4+ T cells from cerebrospinal fluid. The receptors were sampled from a human donor with narcolepsy.

Worth noting for this clone: A far more abundant clone sits one base away, making this likely a read error. The sample holds other DNA sequences that translate to the same CDR3. This chain uses TRBV5-1 with TRBJ1-3, with D possibly TRBD1 on 5 matching bases. Germline CDR1 SGHRS, CDR2 YFSETQ. V lost 1 base, J lost 2 bases, and 7 bases lay in between. The CDR3 has 14 amino acids. CDR3 bases: TGCGCCAGCAGCTTGTGGGGGGCTGGAAACACCATATATTTT. Amino acids: CASSLWGAGNTIYF.

This clone was recorded a few times. CDR3 bases: TGTGCCAGAAGCGTGTGGGGGGGCCTAACTTGGTACCAAGAGACCCAGTACTTC. This encodes CARSVWGGLTWYQETQYF. V gene TRBV5-3 combines with J gene TRBJ2-5, with D maybe TRBD2 (7 bases). TRBV5-3 is recorded as an ORF, its role being uncertain. V lost 4 bases to trimming and J lost 0 bases, with 22 bases between them. The CDR3 covers 18 residues.

By sample share, this clone is medium-sized. The chain carries TRBV6-6 and TRBJ2-3; D unresolved. The V and J ends lost 2 bases and 6 bases respectively, with 9 bases between them. Germline assignment: CDR1 MNHNY and CDR2 SVGAGI (reference sequence). This CDR3 spans 13 amino acids. The CDR3: CASSYDAADTQYF. CDR3 DNA: TGTGCCAGCAGTTACGACGCGGCGGATACGCAGTATTTT.

This clone was counted only a few times. The chain employs TRBV11-2 and TRBJ2-1, with 8 bases that match TRBD2. The V segment lost 1 base and the J segment 6 bases; nucleotides outside the gene matches: 8. The CDR3 is made up of 16 amino acids. Germline lookup yields CDR1 SGHAT and CDR2 FQNNGV. The CDR3 here is CASSLARSGGVNEQFF. The DNA for the CDR3 is TGTGCCAGCAGCTTAGCGCGGAGCGGGGGAGTCAATGAGCAGTTCTTC. The entire variable domain, with the rest obtained from reference TRBV11-2 and TRBJ2-1, is as follows: EAGVAQSPRYKIIEKRQSVAFWCNPISGHATLYWYQQILGQGPKLLIQFQNNGVVDDSQLPKDRFSAERLKGVDSTLKIQPAKLEDSAVYLCASSLARSGGVNEQFFGPGTRLTVL.

By its share, this clone is medium-sized. The chain combines TRBV5-4 with TRBJ2-5, with no clear D. V was pared by 3 bases and J by 3 bases, with 12 bases between. Germline CDR1 reads SGHNT; CDR2 reads YYREEE (reference sequence). The CDR3 has 14 residues. CDR3 residues: CASSYLGGEETQYF. DNA for the CDR3: TGTGCCAGCAGCTACCTGGGCGGAGAAGAGACCCAGTACTTC.

The chain combines TRBV7-2 with TRBJ2-2; TRBD1 aligns across 9 bases. The CDR3 has 16 amino acids. With V trimmed by 3 bases and J by 5 bases, 7 bases remained unmatched. Germline V gene sequence: CDR1 SGHTA, CDR2 FQGNSA. CDR3 amino acids: CASSLRGTGRTGELFF. The CDR3 region has the DNA TGTGCCAGCAGCTTGAGGGGGACAGGGAGAACCGGGGAGCTGTTTTTT.

There are a few counts of this clone. In the same sample, other DNA sequences code for this CDR3. The chain combines TRBV5-1 with TRBJ2-7; D gene unclear. Germline V gene data show CDR1 as SGHRS and CDR2 as YFSETQ. The germline V and J ends were trimmed by 0 bases and 2 bases, with 6 bases remaining between them. This CDR3 is built from 13 residues. This chain's CDR3 is CASSLGPAYEQYF. DNA of the CDR3: TGCGCCAGCAGCTTGGGACCAGCCTACGAGCAGTACTTC.

V gene TRBV9 combines with J gene TRBJ2-5; TRBD1 agrees at 11 bases. The J call is in doubt because the DNA end fits TRBJ2-7 better. The CDR3 consists of 14 residues. CDR1 and CDR2 from the germline V gene are SGDLS and YYNGEE. Here the CDR3 reads CASSVGQGGYEQYF. CDR3 DNA: TGTGCCAGCAGCGTGGGACAGGGGGGCTACGAGCAGTACTTC.

The chain joins TRBV6-5 to TRBJ1-2; D is ambiguous. CDR1 and CDR2 from the germline V gene are MNHEY and SVGAGI. There are 14 residues in the CDR3. Trimming left V 5 bases short and J 3 bases short, with 13 bases between. CDR3 sequence: CASSVGLRDYGYTF. CDR3 DNA: TGTGCCAGCAGTGTAGGCTTAAGAGACTATGGCTACACCTTC.

This clone has more than one count but fewer than ten. DNA of the CDR3: TGTGCCAGCAGCTTGTTGGCCAATCAGCCCCAGCATTTT. It codes for CASSLLANQPQHF. The chain carries TRBV4-2 and TRBJ1-5; D gene ambiguous. This CDR3 contains 13 residues. Trimming removed 5 bases at V and 3 bases at J, with 8 bases between. Germline V CDR1 and CDR2: LGHNA, YNFKEQ.

J is TRBJ2-1 and V is TRBV29-1, with 13 positions matching TRBD2. Germline V gene sequence: CDR1 SQVTM, CDR2 ANQGSEA. V shed 4 bases, J shed 1 base, and the junction held 4 bases outside the gene matches. The length of the CDR3 is 16 residues. CDR3 protein: CSVVLAGGPSYNEQFF. CDR3 bases: TGCAGCGTTGTACTAGCGGGGGGGCCGTCCTACAATGAGCAGTTCTTC.